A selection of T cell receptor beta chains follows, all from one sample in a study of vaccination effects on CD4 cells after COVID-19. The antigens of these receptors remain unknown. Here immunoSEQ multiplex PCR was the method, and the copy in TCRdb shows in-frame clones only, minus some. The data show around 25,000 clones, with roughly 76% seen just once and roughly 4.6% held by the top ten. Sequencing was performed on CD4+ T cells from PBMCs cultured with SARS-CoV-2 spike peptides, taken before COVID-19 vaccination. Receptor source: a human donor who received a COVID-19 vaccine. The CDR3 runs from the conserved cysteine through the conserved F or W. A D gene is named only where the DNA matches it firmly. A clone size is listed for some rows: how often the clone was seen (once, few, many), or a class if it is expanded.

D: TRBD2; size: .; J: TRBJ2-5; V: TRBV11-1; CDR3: CASSKRTSLKETQYF; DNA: TGTGCCAGCAGCAAGAGGACTAGTCTGAAAGAGACCCAGTACTTC
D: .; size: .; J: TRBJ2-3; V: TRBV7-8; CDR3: CASSFPRIDRLTDTQYF; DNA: TGTGCCAGCAGCTTCCCCCGGATTGACAGGCTTACAGATACGCAGTATTTT
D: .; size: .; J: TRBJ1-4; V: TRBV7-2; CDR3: CASSLLSSVGEKLFF; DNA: TGTGCCAGCAGCTTATTGTCATCCGTCGGTGAAAAACTGTTTTTT
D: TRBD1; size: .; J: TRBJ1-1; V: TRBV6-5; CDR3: CASRTGTGGKAFF; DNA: TGTGCCAGCAGAACCGGGACAGGGGGAAAAGCTTTCTTT
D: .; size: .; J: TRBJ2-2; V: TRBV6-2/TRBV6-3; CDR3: CASSYAGSGTEELFF; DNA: TGTGCCAGCAGTTATGCAGGATCGGGCACCGAGGAGCTGTTTTTT
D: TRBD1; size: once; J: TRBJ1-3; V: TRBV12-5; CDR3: CASGPPIKTGGNGNTIYF; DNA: TGTGCTAGTGGTCCACCCATAAAGACAGGGGGGAATGGAAACACCATATATTTT
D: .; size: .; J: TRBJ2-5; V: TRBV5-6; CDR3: CASSLVVAETQYF; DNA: TGTGCCAGCAGCTTGGTGGTAGCAGAGACCCAGTACTTC
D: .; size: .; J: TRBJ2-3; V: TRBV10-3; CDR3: CAISESRGGVGADTQYF; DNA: TGTGCCATCAGTGAGTCGAGAGGCGGGGTGGGAGCAGATACGCAGTATTTT
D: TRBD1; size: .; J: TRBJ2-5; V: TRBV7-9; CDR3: CASSLRTGGSVGGTQYF; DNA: TGTGCCAGCAGCTTACGCACAGGGGGCTCTGTAGGAGGGACCCAGTACTTC
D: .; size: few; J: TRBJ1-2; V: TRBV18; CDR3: CASSPEVNYGYTF; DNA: TGTGCCAGCTCACCAGAAGTTAACTATGGCTACACCTTC
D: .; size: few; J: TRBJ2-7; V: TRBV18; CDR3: CASSRGQGLNEQYF; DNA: TGTGCCAGCTCCCGGGGCCAGGGGCTCAACGAGCAGTACTTC
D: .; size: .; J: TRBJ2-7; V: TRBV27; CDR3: CASSLWGNLPYEQYF; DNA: TGTGCCAGCAGTTTGTGGGGGAACCTTCCCTACGAGCAGTACTTC
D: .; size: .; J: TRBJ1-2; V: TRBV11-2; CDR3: CASSSIREERRYGYTF; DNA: TGTGCCAGCAGTTCCATCCGGGAGGAAAGGCGGTATGGCTACACCTTC
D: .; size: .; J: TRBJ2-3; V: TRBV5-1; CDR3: CASSPIIQGDTQYF; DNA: TGCGCCAGCAGCCCCATCATCCAGGGAGATACGCAGTATTTT
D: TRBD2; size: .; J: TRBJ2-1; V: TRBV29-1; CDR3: CSVRTSGISEQFF; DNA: TGCAGCGTTCGGACTAGCGGGATCAGTGAGCAGTTCTTC
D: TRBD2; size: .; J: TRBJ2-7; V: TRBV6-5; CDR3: CASSYSGLASVDEQYF; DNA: TGTGCCAGCAGTTACTCAGGACTAGCGTCGGTGGACGAGCAGTACTTC
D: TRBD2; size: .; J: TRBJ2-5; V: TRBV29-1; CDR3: CSGAGGGDETQYF; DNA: TGCAGCGGTGCCGGGGGAGGGGACGAGACCCAGTACTTC
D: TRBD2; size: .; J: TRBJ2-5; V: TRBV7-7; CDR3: CASSSGGLAGIGAETQYF; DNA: TGTGCCAGCAGCTCAGGGGGACTAGCGGGGATCGGGGCGGAGACCCAGTACTTC
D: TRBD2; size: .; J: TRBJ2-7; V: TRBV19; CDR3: CASRSGTSGTYEQYF; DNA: TGTGCCAGTAGGTCCGGGACTAGCGGGACCTACGAGCAGTACTTC
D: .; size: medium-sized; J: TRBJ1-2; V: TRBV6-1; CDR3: CASSESGGRGGYGYTF; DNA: TGTGCCAGCAGTGAAAGCGGGGGCAGGGGTGGCTATGGCTACACCTTC
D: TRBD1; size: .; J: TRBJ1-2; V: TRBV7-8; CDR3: CASSSRQGGYGYTF; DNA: TGTGCCAGCAGCTCCCGACAGGGAGGCTATGGCTACACCTTC
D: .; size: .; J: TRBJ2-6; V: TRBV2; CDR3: CASRDSGANVLTF; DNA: TGTGCCAGCAGGGACTCTGGGGCCAACGTCCTGACTTTC
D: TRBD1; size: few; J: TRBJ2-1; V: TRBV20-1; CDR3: CSASRGPQYNEQFF; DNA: TGCAGTGCTAGTAGGGGGCCACAGTACAATGAGCAGTTCTTC
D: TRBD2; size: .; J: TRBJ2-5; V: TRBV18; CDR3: CASSPPGLGGYETQYF; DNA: TGTGCCAGCTCACCGCCGGGACTAGGAGGGTACGAGACCCAGTACTTC
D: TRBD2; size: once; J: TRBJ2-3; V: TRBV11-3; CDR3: CASSPPGLVVLDTQYF; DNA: TGTGCCAGCAGCCCCCCCGGACTAGTCGTGCTAGATACGCAGTATTTT
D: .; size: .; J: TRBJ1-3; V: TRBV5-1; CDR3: CASSRDGAGGNTIYF; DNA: TGCGCCAGCAGCCGAGACGGGGCGGGAGGAAACACCATATATTTT
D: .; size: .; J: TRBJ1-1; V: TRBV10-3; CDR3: CATARDTEAFF; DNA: TGTGCCACCGCCCGGGACACTGAAGCTTTCTTT
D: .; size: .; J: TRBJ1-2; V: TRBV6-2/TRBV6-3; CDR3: CASSSGHYGYTF; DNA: TGTGCCAGCAGTTCAGGGCACTATGGCTACACCTTC
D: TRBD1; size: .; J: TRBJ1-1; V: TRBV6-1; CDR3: CASSALSGGLNTEAFF; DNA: TGTGCCAGCAGTGCGCTTTCAGGGGGCTTGAACACTGAAGCTTTCTTT
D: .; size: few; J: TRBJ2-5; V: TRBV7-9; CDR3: CASSLDEQTQYF; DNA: TGTGCCAGCAGCTTAGATGAGCAGACCCAGTACTTC